Shown below are 30 T cell receptor beta chains from a single sample sequenced in a study of T cell changes during pregnancy in multiple sclerosis. The repertoire was sequenced with immunoSEQ multiplex PCR; TCRdb's copy has only in-frame clones and lacks some. Here the sample spans approximately 82,000 clones, 90% to 95% being singletons. The sequencing here drew on CD4+ T cells from peripheral blood mononuclear cells, taken in the second trimester of pregnancy. The receptors derive from a female donor with multiple sclerosis, enrolled in a pregnancy study.

The rearrangement uses TRBV28 and TRBJ2-1, with TRBD2 identical over 8 bases. The length of the CDR3 is 14 residues. V shed 6 bases and J 8 bases; nucleotides not matched to a gene: 9. In germline, CDR1 is MDHEN, CDR2 SYDVKM. CDR3: CASSGGVRRHEQFF. The CDR3 DNA reads as TGTGCCAGCAGCGGGGGGGTCCGCCGGCATGAGCAGTTCTTC.

This chain joins TRBV11-2 and TRBJ2-6; a possible D gene is TRBD1 (5 bases). CDR3 size: 18 residues. Between the trimmed V and J ends, which lost 3 bases and 0 bases, there was a span of 15 bases. The germline V gene has CDR1 SGHAT and CDR2 FQNNGV. DNA of the CDR3: TGTGCCAGCAGCTTTGGACACTTACTTACCTCTGGGGCCAACGTCCTGACTTTC. It yields the protein CASSFGHLLTSGANVLTF.

The V and J genes are TRBV7-3 and TRBJ2-3; the match to TRBD2 covers 10 bases. Germline CDR1 is SGHTA and CDR2 is FQGTGA. Trimming took 3 bases from V and 5 from J; bases not matched to a gene: 8. The length of the CDR3 is 16 residues. The CDR3 DNA is TGTGCCAGCAGCTTCGGAACTAGCGGGGCCGGAGATACGCAGTATTTT. This gives the protein CASSFGTSGAGDTQYF.

This clone is a singleton in its sample. The V call is TRBV9, the J call TRBJ2-3; D perhaps matches TRBD2 (5 bases). The CDR3 spans 15 residues. V was shortened by 2 bases and J by 6 bases, with 16 bases between the two germline ends. Germline CDR1 SGDLS, CDR2 YYNGEE. The CDR3 protein is CASSVQDLRRDTQYF. The CDR3 DNA reads as TGTGCCAGCAGCGTGCAGGACTTACGGAGGGATACGCAGTATTTT. The full variable domain, completed using reference TRBV9 and TRBJ2-3, is DSGVTQTPKHLITATGQRVTLRCSPRSGDLSVYWYQQSLDQGLQFLIQYYNGEERAKGNILERFSAQQFPDLHSELNLSSLELGDSALYFCASSVQDLRRDTQYFGPGTRLTVL.

The chain employs TRBV27 and TRBJ1-3; D may be TRBD1 (5 bases). CDR3 length: 16 amino acids. Germline V lookup: CDR1 MNHEY, CDR2 SMNVEV (reference sequence). Trimming stripped 3 bases from V and 3 bases from J, with 15 bases between. DNA for the CDR3: TGTGCCAGCAGTTTCTTCGGAGGGGTCGATGGAAACACCATATATTTT. Protein sequence: CASSFFGGVDGNTIYF.

The chain has TRBV11-3 and TRBJ2-5; 8 positions agree with TRBD2. The CDR3 contains 14 residues. Germline V gives CDR1 SGHNT, CDR2 YENEEA. The V segment lost 2 bases and the J segment 5 bases; nucleotides outside the gene matches: 4. The DNA for the CDR3 is TGTGCCAGCAGCTTAAGACTAGCGCCCGAGACCCAGTACTTC. Translation: CASSLRLAPETQYF. The variable domain in full, with the rest retrieved from reference TRBV11-3 and TRBJ2-5, is EAGVVQSPRYKIIEKKQPVAFWCNPISGHNTLYWYLQNLGQGPELLIRYENEEAVDDSQLPKDRFSAERLKGVDSTLKIQPAELGDSAVYLCASSLRLAPETQYFGPGTRLLVL.

This chain connects TRBV7-9 to TRBJ1-3, with 7 bases that match TRBD1. Germline lookup yields CDR1 SEHNR and CDR2 FQNEAQ (reference sequence). The CDR3 has 15 residues. J was trimmed by 1 base and V by 5 bases; bases with no gene match: 5. CDR3 DNA sequence: TGTGCCAGCAGCCAGGACAGGCCTTCTGGAAACACCATATATTTT. It translates to CASSQDRPSGNTIYF.

The chain has TRBV5-4 and TRBJ2-2; TRBD1 matches 10 bases. The CDR3 extends over 15 amino acids. Germline values: CDR1 SGHNT, CDR2 YYREEE (reference sequence). V was pared by 4 bases and J by 6 bases, with 6 bases of the junction left unmatched. The CDR3 bases are TGTGCCAGCAGCACCGGGACAGGGGTGCCCGGGGAGCTGTTTTTT. As protein: CASSTGTGVPGELFF.

The CDR3 nucleotides read TGTGCCAGCAGCGCGGGACTAGCGGGGGGGCCGGGCACCGGGGAGCTGTTTTTT. Its protein product is CASSAGLAGGPGTGELFF. The chain has TRBV9 and TRBJ2-2; 16 bases agree with TRBD2. The germline gives CDR1 SGDLS, CDR2 YYNGEE. The CDR3 length is 18 residues. Trimming removed 3 bases from V and 4 bases from J; junction bases left unmatched: 6.

This clone was seen more than once but under ten times. The chain is built from TRBV19 and TRBJ2-1; maybe TRBD2 (5 bases). The V gene lost 5 bases and the J gene lost 3 bases, with 14 bases spanning the gap. The germline V gene encodes CDR1 LNHDA and CDR2 SQIVND (reference sequence). The CDR3 totals 15 residues. CDR3 coding DNA: TGTGCCAGTAGTGACCAGCAAGACTACTACAATGAGCAGTTCTTC. Translated, it gives CASSDQQDYYNEQFF. Drawing the rest from reference TRBV19 and TRBJ2-1, the complete variable domain is DGGITQSPKYLFRKEGQNVTLSCEQNLNHDAMYWYRQDPGQGLRLIYYSQIVNDFQKGDIAEGYSVSREKKESFPLTVTSAQKNPTAFYLCASSDQQDYYNEQFFGPGTRLTVL.

This clone came up a few times. Here the CDR3 reads CASSIGSKNTEAFF. In DNA form, the CDR3 reads TGTGCCAGTAGTATTGGGAGCAAGAACACTGAAGCTTTCTTT. The chain employs TRBV19 and TRBJ1-1; D not certain. The germline V gene has CDR1 LNHDA and CDR2 SQIVND (reference sequence). The CDR3 loop spans 14 amino acids. The V gene lost 3 bases and the J gene lost 1 base, with 9 bases spanning the gap.

CDR3 region: CASSTIGVSYEQYF. CDR3 in DNA: TGTGCCAGCAGCACAATAGGGGTCTCCTACGAGCAGTACTTC. The genes are TRBV7-2 and TRBJ2-7, with D tentatively TRBD1 (5 bases). Germline-derived CDR1 and CDR2 are SGHTA and FQGNSA. Deletions cut 5 bases from V and 0 bases from J, with 11 bases between. The CDR3 totals 14 residues. The full variable domain, rest sourced from reference TRBV7-2 and TRBJ2-7, is GAGVSQSPSNKVTEKGKDVELRCDPISGHTALYWYRQSLGQGLEFLIYFQGNSAPDKSGLPSDRFSAERTGGSVSTLTIQRTQQEDSAVYLCASSTIGVSYEQYFGPGTRLTVT.

The chain uses TRBV6-6 and TRBJ1-4; D gene uncertain. Trimming took off 8 bases at V and 7 bases at J, with 11 bases between the two ends. The CDR3 spans 12 residues. The germline V gene has CDR1 MNHNY and CDR2 SVGAGI (reference sequence). This CDR3 reads CASGAWLEKLFF. The CDR3 DNA reads TGTGCCAGCGGAGCGTGGCTTGAAAAACTGTTTTTT.

The chain has TRBV5-1 and TRBJ2-3; D perhaps matches TRBD1 (6 bases). V dropped 4 bases and J dropped 6 bases, with 15 bases sitting between them. Germline CDR1 and CDR2: SGHRS and YFSETQ. This CDR3 is built from 14 residues. The CDR3 loop reads CASSLGAFRDTQYF. DNA of the CDR3: TGCGCCAGCAGCCTGGGGGCGTTCAGGGATACGCAGTATTTT.

The rearrangement links TRBV29-1 to TRBJ1-2, with 12 nucleotides matching TRBD1. V gave up 3 bases and J gave up 0 bases; unmatched junction bases: 5. The CDR3 loop spans 16 amino acids. CDR1 and CDR2 (germline): SQVTM, ANQGSEA. The CDR3 is CSVEGQGARANYGYTF. CDR3 nucleotide sequence: TGCAGCGTTGAGGGACAGGGGGCGCGAGCTAACTATGGCTACACCTTC.

The chain employs TRBV7-2 and TRBJ1-2; TRBD1 matches 9 bases. V lost 1 base to trimming and J lost 6 bases; unmatched junction nucleotides: 9. The CDR3 contains 16 residues. CDR1 SGHTA and CDR2 FQGNSA come from the germline V gene. This chain's CDR3 is CASSLVSTGGADGYTF. CDR3 coding DNA: TGTGCCAGCAGCTTAGTATCTACAGGGGGCGCAGATGGCTACACCTTC. The variable domain in full, with the rest retrieved from reference TRBV7-2 and TRBJ1-2, is GAGVSQSPSNKVTEKGKDVELRCDPISGHTALYWYRQSLGQGLEFLIYFQGNSAPDKSGLPSDRFSAERTGGSVSTLTIQRTQQEDSAVYLCASSLVSTGGADGYTFGSGTRLTVV.

The chain is built from TRBV7-9 and TRBJ1-4; 10 nucleotides line up with TRBD1. Germline CDR1 SEHNR, CDR2 FQNEAQ (reference sequence). The CDR3 covers 14 residues. Trimming cost V 1 base and J 7 bases; bases outside gene matches: 0. The CDR3, as DNA: TGTGCCAGCAGCTTAGGGACAGGGGGTGAAAAACTGTTTTTT. This codes for CASSLGTGGEKLFF.

This sequence joins TRBV19 and TRBJ2-2; a weak D match, TRBD2 (5 bases). Germline CDR1 and CDR2: LNHDA and SQIVND (reference sequence). The CDR3 runs to 14 residues. Trimming took off 6 bases at V and 3 bases at J, with 11 bases between the two ends. The CDR3 loop is CASSTERYTGELFF. The CDR3, as DNA: TGTGCCAGTAGCACCGAGCGGTACACCGGGGAGCTGTTTTTT.

The genes are TRBV19 and TRBJ2-7; no reliable D call. The CDR3 covers 14 residues. V gave up 5 bases and J gave up 0 bases, with 11 bases separating them. Germline V gene sequence: CDR1 LNHDA, CDR2 SQIVND (reference sequence). Written as DNA, the CDR3 is TGTGCCAGTAGTCTATGGGCGTCCTCCTACGAGCAGTACTTC. This gives the protein CASSLWASSYEQYF.

The J gene is TRBJ2-7, the V gene TRBV5-1; TRBD2 agrees at 11 bases. From germline, CDR1 is SGHRS and CDR2 YFSETQ. The V segment lost 1 base and the J segment 5 bases; nucleotides outside the gene matches: 8. The CDR3 spans 16 residues. The CDR3 region is CASSLRSSGGSHEQYF. DNA for the CDR3: TGCGCCAGCAGCTTGCGGTCTAGCGGGGGGTCCCACGAGCAGTACTTC.

This rearrangement joins TRBV18 to TRBJ1-1; D call uncertain. The V and J ends lost 3 bases and 0 bases respectively, with 8 bases between them. Germline V gene data show CDR1 as KGHSH and CDR2 as LQKENI. This CDR3 is 14 amino acids long. CDR3 protein: CASSPQKMNTEAFF. The CDR3 DNA reads TGTGCCAGCTCACCTCAGAAAATGAACACTGAAGCTTTCTTT.

The CDR3 region is CASSQDINSGTRGFF. In DNA, the CDR3 is TGCGCCAGCAGCCAAGATATCAATAGCGGGACAAGGGGGTTCTTC. This chain connects TRBV4-3 to TRBJ2-1; TRBD2 matches at 8 bases. There are 15 residues in the CDR3. V gave up 0 bases and J gave up 15 bases; unmatched junction bases: 13. In germline, CDR1 is LGHNA, CDR2 YSLEER.

The chain recombines TRBV6-6 with TRBJ2-1; 9 bases match TRBD2. Trimming removed 5 bases from V and 9 bases from J; junction bases left unmatched: 8. The CDR3 is 14 residues long. Germline values: CDR1 MNHNY, CDR2 SVGAGI (reference sequence). The CDR3 nucleotides are TGTGCCAGCAGTCCCGGGGTAGCGGGGGCTGAGCAGTTCTTC. It specifies CASSPGVAGAEQFF.

The chain joins TRBV19 to TRBJ1-6; D call uncertain. CDR3 length: 14 amino acids. The ends were cut back, 4 bases at V and 6 bases at J, with 10 bases in the middle. Germline CDR1 and CDR2: LNHDA and SQIVND (reference sequence). Here the CDR3 reads CASSTNTFNSPLHF. The CDR3 nucleotides are TGTGCCAGTAGTACAAACACATTTAATTCACCCCTCCACTTT.

The sample holds a few counts of this clone. The chain employs TRBV6-6 and TRBJ2-7; 9 bases are a match to TRBD2. This CDR3 contains 16 residues. V lost 6 bases to trimming and J lost 3 bases; unmatched junction nucleotides: 12. CDR1 is MNHNY and CDR2 is SVGAGI in the germline V gene (reference sequence). The CDR3 nucleotides are TGTGCCAGCAGATTCGGGACTAGCCTCATGTTCTACGAGCAGTACTTC. Its translation: CASRFGTSLMFYEQYF.

The chain employs TRBV7-2 and TRBJ1-4, with 10 bases matching TRBD1. The V segment lost 4 bases and the J segment 7 bases; nucleotides outside the gene matches: 6. The length of the CDR3 is 15 residues. Looked up from germline, CDR1 is SGHTA and CDR2 is FQGNSA. CDR3 sequence reads: CASSSRQGAGEKLFF. As DNA, the CDR3 is TGTGCCAGCAGCTCCCGACAGGGGGCTGGTGAAAAACTGTTTTTT.

The J gene is TRBJ2-7, the V gene TRBV6-1, with TRBD1 as a possible D gene (6 bases). The CDR3 runs 15 residues. CDR1 is MNHNS and CDR2 is SASEGT in the germline V gene. Trimming took off 6 bases at V and 0 bases at J, with 15 bases between the two ends. The CDR3 region is CASSLQGLSSYEQYF. The CDR3 nucleotides read TGTGCCAGCAGCCTACAGGGTCTCAGCTCCTACGAGCAGTACTTC.

In this sample, this clone turned up a few times. The rearrangement uses TRBV15 and TRBJ1-1, with D tentatively TRBD1 (6 bases). V shed 2 bases and J shed 1 base, with 11 bases lying between them. There are 15 residues in the CDR3. Germline V gives CDR1 LNHNV, CDR2 YYDKDF (reference sequence). This chain's CDR3 is CATSRPAGANTEAFF. The DNA of the CDR3 is TGTGCCACCAGCAGACCGGCAGGGGCGAACACTGAAGCTTTCTTT.

The chain uses TRBV18 and TRBJ2-1; 7 bases line up with TRBD1. CDR3 length: 15 amino acids. The germline V gene encodes CDR1 KGHSH and CDR2 LQKENI. The V segment lost 3 bases and the J segment 7 bases; nucleotides outside the gene matches: 9. In DNA form, the CDR3 reads TGTGCCAGCTCACCCGAGACAGGGCGTAGAAATGAGCAGTTCTTC. Translation: CASSPETGRRNEQFF.

In DNA form, the CDR3 reads TGTGCCAGCACCCCAAGGGGGAACAATTCACCCCTCCACTTT. Protein product: CASTPRGNNSPLHF. The chain recombines TRBV6-5 with TRBJ1-6; tentative D call: TRBD1 (6 bases). The CDR3 contains 14 residues. CDR1 and CDR2 (germline): MNHEY, SVGAGI. V dropped 7 bases and J dropped 7 bases, with 14 bases sitting between them.